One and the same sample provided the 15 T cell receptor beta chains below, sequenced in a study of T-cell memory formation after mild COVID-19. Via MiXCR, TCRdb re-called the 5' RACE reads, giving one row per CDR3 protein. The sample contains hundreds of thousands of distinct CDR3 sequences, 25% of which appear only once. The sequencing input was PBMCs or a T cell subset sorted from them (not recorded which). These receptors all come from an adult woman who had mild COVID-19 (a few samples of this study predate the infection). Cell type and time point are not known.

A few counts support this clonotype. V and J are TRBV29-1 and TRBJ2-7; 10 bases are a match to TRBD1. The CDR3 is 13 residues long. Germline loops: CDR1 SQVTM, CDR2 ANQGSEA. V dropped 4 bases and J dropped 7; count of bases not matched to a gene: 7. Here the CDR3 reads CSVVGDRGGEQYF. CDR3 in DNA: TGCAGCGTTGTGGGGGACAGGGGTGGAGAGCAGTACTTC.

The CDR3: CASSQARQGAGYGYTF. The CDR3 nucleotides are TGCGCCAGCAGCCAAGCTAGACAGGGGGCTGGTTATGGCTACACCTTC. The chain employs TRBV4-1 and TRBJ1-2; 10 nucleotides match TRBD1. This CDR3 is built from 16 residues. Germline values: CDR1 MGHRA, CDR2 YSYEKL. Trimming took 1 base from V and 5 from J; bases not matched to a gene: 7.

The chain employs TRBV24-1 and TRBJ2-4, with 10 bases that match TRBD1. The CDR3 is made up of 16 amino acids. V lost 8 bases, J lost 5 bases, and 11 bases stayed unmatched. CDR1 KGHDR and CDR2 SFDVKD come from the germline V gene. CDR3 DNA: TGTGCCACCACCACCCATAGCGGGACAGGGGAAAACATTCAGTACTTC. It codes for CATTTHSGTGENIQYF.

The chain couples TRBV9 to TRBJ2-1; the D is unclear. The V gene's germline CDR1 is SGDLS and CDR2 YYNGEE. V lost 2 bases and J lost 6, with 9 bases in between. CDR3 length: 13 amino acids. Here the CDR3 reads CASSVGLGNEQFF. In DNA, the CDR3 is TGTGCCAGCAGCGTTGGTCTGGGCAATGAGCAGTTCTTC.

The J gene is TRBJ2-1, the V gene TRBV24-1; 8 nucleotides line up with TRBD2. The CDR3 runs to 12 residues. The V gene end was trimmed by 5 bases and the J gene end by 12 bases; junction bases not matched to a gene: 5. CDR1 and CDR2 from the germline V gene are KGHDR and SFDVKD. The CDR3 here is CATSASGRLQFF. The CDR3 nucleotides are TGTGCCACCAGTGCTAGCGGGCGGTTGCAGTTCTTC.

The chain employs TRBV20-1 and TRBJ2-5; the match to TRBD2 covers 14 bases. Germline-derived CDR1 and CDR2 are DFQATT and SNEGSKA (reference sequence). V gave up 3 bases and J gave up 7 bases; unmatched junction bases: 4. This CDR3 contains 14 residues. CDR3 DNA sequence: TGCAGTGCTAGGACTAGCGGGAGGGTAGGGACCCAGTACTTC. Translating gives CSARTSGRVGTQYF.

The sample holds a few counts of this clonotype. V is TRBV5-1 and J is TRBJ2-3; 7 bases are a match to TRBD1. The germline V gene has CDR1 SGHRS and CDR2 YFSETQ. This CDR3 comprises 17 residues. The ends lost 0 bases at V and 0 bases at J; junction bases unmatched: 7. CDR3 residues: CASSLGRGQRSTDTQYF. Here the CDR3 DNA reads TGCGCCAGCAGCTTGGGCCGGGGACAGCGAAGCACAGATACGCAGTATTTT.

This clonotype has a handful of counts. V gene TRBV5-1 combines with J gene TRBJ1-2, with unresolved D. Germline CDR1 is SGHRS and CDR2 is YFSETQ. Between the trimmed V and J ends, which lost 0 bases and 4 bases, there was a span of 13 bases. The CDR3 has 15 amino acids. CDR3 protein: CASSLDNGRTYGYTF. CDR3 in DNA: TGCGCCAGCAGCTTGGATAACGGCAGGACCTATGGCTACACCTTC.

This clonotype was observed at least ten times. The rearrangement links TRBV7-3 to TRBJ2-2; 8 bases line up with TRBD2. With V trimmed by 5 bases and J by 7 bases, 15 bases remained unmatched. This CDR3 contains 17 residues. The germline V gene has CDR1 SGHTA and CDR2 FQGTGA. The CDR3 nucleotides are TGTGCCAGCAGCGTCCTAGCGGGTTCCGAACACGGCGGGGAGCTGTTTTTT. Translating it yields CASSVLAGSEHGGELFF.

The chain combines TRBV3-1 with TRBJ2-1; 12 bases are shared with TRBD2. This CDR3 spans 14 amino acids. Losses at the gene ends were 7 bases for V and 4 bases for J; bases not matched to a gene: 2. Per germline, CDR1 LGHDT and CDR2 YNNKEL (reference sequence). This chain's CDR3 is CASTTSGRYNEQFF. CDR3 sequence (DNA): TGTGCCAGCACTACTAGCGGGAGGTACAATGAGCAGTTCTTC.

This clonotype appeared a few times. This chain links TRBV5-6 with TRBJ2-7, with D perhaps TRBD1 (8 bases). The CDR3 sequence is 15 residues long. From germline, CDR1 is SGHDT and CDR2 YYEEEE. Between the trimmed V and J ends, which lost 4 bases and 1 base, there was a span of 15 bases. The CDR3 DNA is TGTGCCAGCAGCCCAACAGGGGGACTATCCTACGAGCAGTACTTC. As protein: CASSPTGGLSYEQYF. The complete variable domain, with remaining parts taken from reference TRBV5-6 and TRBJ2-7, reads DAGVTQSPTHLIKTRGQQVTLRCSPKSGHDTVSWYQQALGQGPQFIFQYYEEEERQRGNFPDRFSGHQFPNYSSELNVNALLLGDSALYLCASSPTGGLSYEQYFGPGTRLTVT.

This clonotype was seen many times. The CDR3 DNA reads as TGTGCCAGCAGTTTAGCGCTACTAGCGGGGAGTGAGCAGTTCTTC. As protein: CASSLALLAGSEQFF. This chain links TRBV12-3 or TRBV12-4 with TRBJ2-1, with 10 bases matching TRBD2. The CDR3 runs to 15 residues. V gave up 0 bases and J gave up 9 bases; unmatched junction bases: 5.

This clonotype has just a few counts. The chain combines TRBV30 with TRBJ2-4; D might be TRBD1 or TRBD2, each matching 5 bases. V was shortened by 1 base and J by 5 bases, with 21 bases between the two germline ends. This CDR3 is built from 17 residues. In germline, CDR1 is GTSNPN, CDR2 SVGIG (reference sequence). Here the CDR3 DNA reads TGTGCCTGGAGTGGCCTCGGGACCACTCATCGGGAAAACATTCAGTACTTC. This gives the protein CAWSGLGTTHRENIQYF.

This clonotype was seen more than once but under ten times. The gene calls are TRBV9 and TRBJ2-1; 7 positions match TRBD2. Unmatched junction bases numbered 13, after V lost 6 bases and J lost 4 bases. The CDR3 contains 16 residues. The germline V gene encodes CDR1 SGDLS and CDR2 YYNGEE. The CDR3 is CASTNKLGGGYNEQFF. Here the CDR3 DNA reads TGTGCCAGCACCAATAAGTTGGGGGGGGGATACAATGAGCAGTTCTTC.

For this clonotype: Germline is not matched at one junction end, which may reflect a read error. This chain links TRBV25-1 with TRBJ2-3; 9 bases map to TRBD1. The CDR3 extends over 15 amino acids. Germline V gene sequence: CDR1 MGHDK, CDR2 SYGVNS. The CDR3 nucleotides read TGTGACAGCAGTGAACAGGGGGCCGTTGAGGATACGCAGTATTTT. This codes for CDSSEQGAVEDTQYF.